Here is one T cell receptor beta chain with its context. The germline gives CDR1 SEHNR, CDR2 FQNEAQ (reference sequence). The CDR3 consists of 15 residues. The J segment lost 3 bases and the V segment lost 4 bases, leaving 6 bases of the junction unmatched. Original handling: By means of reference gene primer amplification, nucleated cell counts were estimated. The repertoire was sequenced with immunoSEQ multiplex PCR; TCRdb's copy has only in-frame clones and lacks some. That table supplies the V and J calls and clone size; D and trimming were determined from the DNA. Of approximately 210,000 clones listed, 84% are singletons. The sample is drawn from a study of blood T cell repertoires in COVID-19.

The sequence derives from a woman in her sixties or seventies with active or convalescent COVID-19. The rearrangement links TRBV7-9 to TRBJ2-3; 8 positions match TRBD2. What was sequenced was peripheral blood. The CDR3 spells CASSYAGTSTDTQYF. CDR3 nucleotides: TGTGCCAGCAGCTATGCCGGGACTAGTACAGATACGCAGTATTTT.